The clone carrying this T cell receptor (beta chain) was observed a few times. The antigen is undetermined. The data were obtained in a study of shared clonotypes between healthy human individuals. Trimming took off 8 bases at V and 2 bases at J, with 19 bases between the two ends. The CDR3 runs to 15 residues. The germline CDR1 and CDR2 sequences are SNHLY and FYNNEI. Study-level findings and limits: Clonotype sharing among donors was expected to depend on sequencing depth. Estimated richness values were generally larger in naive subsets than in memory subsets. A limitation of the genetic and exposure-history diversity represented arose from few donors.

TCRdb's copy holds only in-frame clones and misses some; the assay was immunoSEQ multiplex PCR. The table lists around 700,000 clones, around two thirds of them singletons. This chain connects TRBV2 to TRBJ2-7; D is perhaps TRBD1 or TRBD2 (5 bases each). The TCR comes from a woman aged 25 to 39 in good health. Sequencing was done on a sample of memory CD4+ T cells sorted from blood. The subset denotes: CD45RA-negative fraction. The CDR3: CASQRLPGPAYEQYF. CDR3 bases: TGTGCCAGCCAAAGACTTCCGGGACCAGCCTACGAGCAGTACTTC.